One sample yielded the 21 T cell receptor beta chains listed below, sequenced in a study of human T cells and chemical hapten exposure. The time point denotes: patch test 2, 6 weeks after DPC sensitization. Regarding treatment: therapeutic diphenylcyclopropenone sensitization with weekly scalp DPC. TCRdb called the RACE reads again in MiXCR, with one record for every CDR3 protein. The sample shows over 85,000 distinct CDR3 sequences, approximately 8.6% of them seen only once. This specimen consisted of whole blood, obtained in connection with sensitization to the hapten diphenylcyclopropenone (DPC). The receptors were sampled from a woman in her forties with alopecia areata. Some clones in this sample may be carry-over from other donors' samples.

The chain carries TRBV6-2 or TRBV6-3 and TRBJ1-5; no clear D. Trimming removed 6 bases from V and 9 bases from J, with 12 bases in between. Germline CDR1 and CDR2: MNHEY and SVGEGT. This CDR3 spans 12 amino acids. CDR3 sequence (DNA): TGTGCCAGCAGCCTGCGGGAGGGGCCCCAGCATTTT. Translating gives CASSLREGPQHF.

This clonotype was seen ten or more times. This chain uses TRBV6-2 or TRBV6-3 with TRBJ1-5; weak D call: TRBD1 (6 bases). With 4 bases removed from V and 3 bases from J, the gap between germline ends came to 13 bases. The CDR3 contains 15 residues. From germline, CDR1 is MNHEY and CDR2 SVGEGT. The CDR3 nucleotides read TGTGCCAGCAGTTCCACAGGGTTTAACAATCAGCCCCAGCATTTT. Its translation: CASSSTGFNNQPQHF.

The V gene is TRBV4-1, the J gene TRBJ1-2, with TRBD1 as a possible D gene (6 bases). Germline CDR1 reads MGHRA; CDR2 reads YSYEKL. The CDR3 contains 16 residues. V lost 6 bases, J lost 0 bases, and 17 bases lay in between. CDR3 protein: CASRLGDNPTNYGYTF. In DNA form, the CDR3 reads TGCGCCAGCAGGCTCGGGGACAATCCCACTAACTATGGCTACACCTTC.

This clonotype was detected many times. The genes are TRBV29-1 and TRBJ2-2; perhaps TRBD1 as D (6 bases). V lost 7 bases, J lost 2 bases, and 14 bases lay in between. Germline CDR1 reads SQVTM; CDR2 reads ANQGSEA. CDR3 size: 14 residues. CDR3 in amino acids: CSAERGTNTGELFF. In nucleotides, the CDR3 is TGCAGCGCTGAGAGGGGGACCAACACCGGGGAGCTGTTTTTT.

At least ten counts were recorded for this clonotype. The rearrangement joins TRBV12-3 or TRBV12-4 to TRBJ1-1; 7 bases are a match to TRBD1. V shed 5 bases, J shed 5 bases, and the junction held 5 bases outside the gene matches. The CDR3 loop spans 13 amino acids. The chain's CDR3 is CASSRQGWTEAFF. The CDR3 nucleotides are TGTGCCAGCAGTCGACAGGGATGGACTGAAGCTTTCTTT.

This clonotype was seen many times. The chain couples TRBV6-5 to TRBJ1-1; TRBD1 might be the D (6 bases). Germline V CDR1 and CDR2: MNHEY, SVGAGI. Trimming removed 6 bases from V and 6 bases from J, with 14 bases in between. This CDR3 comprises 13 residues. CDR3 sequence: CASSWGAGAEAFF. In nucleotides, the CDR3 is TGTGCCAGCAGCTGGGGGGCCGGGGCTGAAGCTTTCTTT.

The chain carries TRBV29-1 and TRBJ1-3, with D unresolved. Germline lookup yields CDR1 SQVTM and CDR2 ANQGSEA. The CDR3 runs to 13 residues. Trimming cost V 7 bases and J 4 bases, with 14 bases left between them. In DNA, the CDR3 is TGCAGCGGGGCCCTACCCGGCGGAAACACCATATATTTT. It translates to CSGALPGGNTIYF.

The genes are TRBV7-2 and TRBJ1-3; 12 bases match TRBD1. From germline, CDR1 is SGHTA and CDR2 FQGNSA. The V segment lost 5 bases and the J segment 2 bases; nucleotides outside the gene matches: 4. The length of the CDR3 is 16 residues. The CDR3 loop is CASSVGDRGPGNTIYF. CDR3 coding DNA: TGTGCCAGCAGCGTAGGGGACAGGGGGCCTGGAAACACCATATATTTT.

This clonotype came up many times. The V and J genes are TRBV18 and TRBJ2-7; 10 nucleotides line up with TRBD1. This CDR3 has 14 residues. The germline gives CDR1 KGHSH, CDR2 LQKENI. Trimming removed 3 bases from V and 4 bases from J; junction bases left unmatched: 3. The DNA for the CDR3 is TGTGCCAGCTCACCGAGGACAGGGGGTTACGAGCAGTACTTC. Translated, it gives CASSPRTGGYEQYF.

This clonotype was found many times. The chain combines TRBV29-1 with TRBJ1-1; 7 bases fit TRBD1. The CDR3 length is 14 residues. J was trimmed by 10 bases and V by 6 bases; bases with no gene match: 17. Germline lookup yields CDR1 SQVTM and CDR2 ANQGSEA. CDR3 region: CSVQDGTATRGAFF. The DNA of the CDR3 is TGCAGCGTGCAGGACGGGACAGCTACACGGGGAGCTTTCTTT.

This clonotype has a count of ten or more. The chain is built from TRBV30 and TRBJ1-4; D gene unclear. Germline CDR1 reads GTSNPN; CDR2 reads SVGIG (reference sequence). CDR3 length: 11 residues. The V gene lost 2 bases and the J gene lost 5 bases, with 3 bases spanning the gap. CDR3 sequence (DNA): TGTGCCTGGAGTTTCAATGAAAAACTGTTTTTT. This translates into CAWSFNEKLFF.

This clonotype has a handful of counts. This chain joins TRBV7-2 and TRBJ1-1; D unresolved. V was shortened by 5 bases and J by 10 bases, with 17 bases between the two germline ends. The CDR3 totals 13 residues. Germline loops: CDR1 SGHTA, CDR2 FQGNSA. The CDR3 region is CASSLGPTEGAFF. Written as DNA, the CDR3 is TGTGCCAGCAGCCTCGGCCCGACCGAGGGAGCTTTCTTT.

This clonotype has ten or more counts. The chain employs TRBV27 and TRBJ1-4; D not resolved. V was clipped by 6 bases and J by 5 bases, with 13 bases between them. Germline V gene data show CDR1 as MNHEY and CDR2 as SMNVEV (reference sequence). The CDR3 runs to 14 residues. The CDR3 reads CASSRGNENEKLFF. The DNA of the CDR3 is TGTGCCAGCAGCCGCGGGAACGAGAATGAAAAACTGTTTTTT.

This chain joins TRBV5-4 and TRBJ2-5; 7 bases agree with TRBD1. The CDR3 sequence is 14 residues long. In germline, CDR1 is SGHNT, CDR2 YYREEE (reference sequence). J gave up 5 bases and V 0 bases, and 4 bases lay outside the gene matches. The CDR3 protein is CASSLGQGLETQYF. The DNA of the CDR3 is TGTGCCAGCAGCTTGGGACAGGGTCTGGAGACCCAGTACTTC.

The J gene is TRBJ2-1, the V gene TRBV12-3 or TRBV12-4, with TRBD1 matching 8 bases. CDR3 size: 13 residues. The V gene end was trimmed by 5 bases and the J gene end by 5 bases; junction bases not matched to a gene: 2. CDR3 nucleotides: TGTGCCAGCAGTGACAGGGGAGACAATGAGCAGTTCTTC. It encodes CASSDRGDNEQFF.

At least ten counts were recorded for this clonotype. This chain connects TRBV28 to TRBJ2-4; perhaps TRBD2 as D (6 bases). Germline V gene lookup returns CDR1 MDHEN and CDR2 SYDVKM. This CDR3 contains 14 residues. The V gene lost 5 bases and the J gene lost 8 bases, with 16 bases spanning the gap. CDR3 in amino acids: CASSMDGGGDIQYF. The CDR3 DNA sequence: TGTGCCAGCAGTATGGACGGCGGCGGGGACATTCAGTACTTC.

Many counts were recorded for this clonotype. The rearrangement joins TRBV6-5 to TRBJ2-7; 7 bases fit TRBD2. The CDR3 loop spans 14 amino acids. Trimming at V came to 2 bases and at J to 6 bases, leaving 7 bases not matched to a gene. Germline V gives CDR1 MNHEY, CDR2 SVGAGI. The CDR3 DNA sequence: TGTGCCAGCAGTTACGTCAGCCCGGGAGGCGAGCAGTACTTC. Protein: CASSYVSPGGEQYF.

This clonotype was picked up many times. The chain employs TRBV7-3 and TRBJ2-2, with 9 bases that match TRBD2. The CDR3 sequence is 16 residues long. CDR1 SGHTA and CDR2 FQGTGA come from the germline V gene. Trimming took 7 bases from V and 5 from J; bases not matched to a gene: 11. CDR3: CASTTTSGLATGELFF. CDR3 coding DNA: TGTGCCAGCACCACGACTAGCGGATTAGCGACCGGGGAGCTGTTTTTT.

This clonotype was observed at least ten times. The junction and the germline gene differ at one end; a read error may be behind it. The chain is built from TRBV5-6 and TRBJ2-5; 7 nucleotides align to TRBD2. The length of the CDR3 is 14 residues. Germline lookup yields CDR1 SGHDT and CDR2 YYEEEE. The DNA of the CDR3 is TGTGCCAGCAGCCTATCGGGACTACCGGAATCTGGCCACTTC. It specifies CASSLSGLPESGHF. The full variable domain, in which reference TRBV5-6 and TRBJ2-5 provide the parts outside the CDR3, is DAGVTQSPTHLIKTRGQQVTLRCSPKSGHDTVSWYQQALGQGPQFIFQYYEEEERQRGNFPDRFSGHQFPNYSSELNVNALLLGDSALYLCASSLSGLPESGHFGPGTRLLVL.

This clonotype was picked up many times. The chain employs TRBV9 and TRBJ2-1, with a tentative D call TRBD2 (6 bases). Trimming shortened V by 3 bases and J by 11 bases, and 15 bases separated the two germline ends. The V gene's germline CDR1 is SGDLS and CDR2 YYNGEE. CDR3 length equals 13 residues. The CDR3 sequence is CASSAGGTMKQFF. DNA of the CDR3: TGTGCCAGCAGCGCCGGGGGAACGATGAAGCAGTTCTTC.

Many counts were recorded for this clonotype. The chain couples TRBV11-2 to TRBJ2-7; D not resolved. Trimming pared 1 base from V and 3 bases from J, leaving 10 bases between. The CDR3 loop spans 14 amino acids. The germline V gene encodes CDR1 SGHAT and CDR2 FQNNGV. The DNA for the CDR3 is TGTGCCAGCAGCTTAGTAGCCAGATACTACGAGCAGTACTTC. As protein: CASSLVARYYEQYF. Supplemented by reference TRBV11-2 and TRBJ2-7, the full variable domain reads EAGVAQSPRYKIIEKRQSVAFWCNPISGHATLYWYQQILGQGPKLLIQFQNNGVVDDSQLPKDRFSAERLKGVDSTLKIQPAKLEDSAVYLCASSLVARYYEQYFGPGTRLTVT.